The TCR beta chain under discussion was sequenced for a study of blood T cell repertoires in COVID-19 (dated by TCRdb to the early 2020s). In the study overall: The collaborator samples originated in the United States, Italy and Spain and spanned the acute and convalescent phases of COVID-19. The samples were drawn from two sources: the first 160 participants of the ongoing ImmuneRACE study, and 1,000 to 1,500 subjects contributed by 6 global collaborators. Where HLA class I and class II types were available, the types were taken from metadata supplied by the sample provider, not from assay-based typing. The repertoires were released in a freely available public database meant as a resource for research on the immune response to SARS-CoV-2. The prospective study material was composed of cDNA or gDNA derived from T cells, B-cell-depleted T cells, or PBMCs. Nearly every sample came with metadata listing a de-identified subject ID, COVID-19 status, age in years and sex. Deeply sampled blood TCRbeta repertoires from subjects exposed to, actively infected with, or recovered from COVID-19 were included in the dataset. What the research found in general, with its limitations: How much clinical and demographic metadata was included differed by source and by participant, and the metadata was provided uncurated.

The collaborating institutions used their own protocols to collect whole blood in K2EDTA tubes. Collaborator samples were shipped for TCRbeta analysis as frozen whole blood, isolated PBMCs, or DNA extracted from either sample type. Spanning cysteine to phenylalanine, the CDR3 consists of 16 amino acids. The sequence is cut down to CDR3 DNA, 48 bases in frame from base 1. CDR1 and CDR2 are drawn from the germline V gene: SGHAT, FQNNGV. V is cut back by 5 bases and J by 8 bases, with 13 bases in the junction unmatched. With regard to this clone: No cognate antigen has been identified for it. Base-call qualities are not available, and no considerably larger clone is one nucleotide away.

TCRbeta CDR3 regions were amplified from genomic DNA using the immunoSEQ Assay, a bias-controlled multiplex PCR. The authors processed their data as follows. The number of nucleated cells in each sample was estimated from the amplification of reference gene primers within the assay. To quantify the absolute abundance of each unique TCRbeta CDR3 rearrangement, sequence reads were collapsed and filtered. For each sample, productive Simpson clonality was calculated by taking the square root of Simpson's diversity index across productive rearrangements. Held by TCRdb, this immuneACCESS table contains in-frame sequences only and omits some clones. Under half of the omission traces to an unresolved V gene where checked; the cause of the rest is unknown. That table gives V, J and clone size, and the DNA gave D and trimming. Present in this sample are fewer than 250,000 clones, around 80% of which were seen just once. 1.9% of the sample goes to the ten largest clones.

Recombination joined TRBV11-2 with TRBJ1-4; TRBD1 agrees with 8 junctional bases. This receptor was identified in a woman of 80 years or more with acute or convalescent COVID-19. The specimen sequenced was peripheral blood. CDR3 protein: CASSPLADRVGEKLFF. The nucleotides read TGTGCCAGCAGCCCCTTGGCGGACAGGGTGGGGGAAAAACTGTTTTTT.